The present T cell receptor (beta chain) was sequenced within a study of blood T cell repertoires in COVID-19. On the study more broadly: PBMCs, B-cell-depleted T cells, or T cells provided the cDNA or gDNA that made up the material.

The CDR3 has 15 residues. Deletions cut 0 bases from V and 1 base from J, with 9 bases between. CDR1 and CDR2 from the germline V gene are SGHVS and FQNEAQ. Sequenced by immunoSEQ multiplex PCR; TCRdb stores in-frame clones only, minus some. The data show 350,000 or so clones, with roughly nine tenths seen just once and roughly 4% held by the top ten. The receptor was derived from a woman aged 55-70 years with COVID-19, enrolled during active disease. The sample consisted of peripheral blood. This rearrangement joins TRBV7-8 to TRBJ1-1; no clear D. CDR3 region: CASSLAVQRNTEAFF. The CDR3 nucleotides are TGTGCCAGCAGCTTAGCGGTACAGAGGAACACTGAAGCTTTCTTT.